This T cell receptor beta chain was retrieved from a study of Graves' ophthalmopathy and Graves' hyperthyroidism. Regarding the study as a whole: The 13-signature model separated ophthalmopathy from stable hyperthyroidism at 85% to 90% sensitivity and roughly 80% specificity.

Details on this clonotype: Its cognate antigen is unknown.

The ends were cut back, 5 bases at V and 2 bases at J, with 21 bases in the middle. The V gene's germline CDR1 is SGHAT and CDR2 FQNNGV. The CDR3 runs 17 residues. CDR3 regions of TCR beta were amplified from RNA transcripts. An initial RT-PCR round employing HTBI primers preceded a second-round multiplex PCR. TCRdb fed the multiplex PCR reads into MiXCR, producing one record per CDR3 protein. The sample contains more than 300,000 distinct CDR3 sequences, about 17% of which appear only once. The sequenced sample consisted of peripheral blood. The clonotype was recovered from an adult woman with stable Graves' hyperthyroidism. The chain has TRBV11-2 and TRBJ2-5; weak D call: TRBD1 (6 bases). This chain's CDR3 is CASSLGSSWGPQETQYF. CDR3 in DNA: TGTGCCAGCAGCCTAGGGTCGTCTTGGGGGCCACAAGAGACCCAGTACTTC.